One T cell receptor (beta chain) is described in this entry. One junction end disagrees with the germline gene, perhaps due to a read error. This sample is part of a study of blood T cell repertoires in COVID-19. In the study overall: Material from acute and convalescent COVID-19 was sourced from the United States, Italy and Spain. PBMCs, B-cell-depleted T cells, or T cells were the source of the cDNA or gDNA that made up the material.

In germline, CDR1 is SSHAT, CDR2 FNYEAQ (reference sequence). The CDR3 is 15 amino acids. Per the original methods: Estimated nucleated cell counts came from reference gene primer amplification. Some clones are missing from TCRdb's copy, which holds only in-frame ones; the method was immunoSEQ multiplex PCR. The V and J calls and the clone size are those of that table, but D and trimming were determined from the DNA. The sample records over 100,000 clones, about 72% being singletons. The receptor's source is an older woman with acute or convalescent COVID-19. Sequencing was performed on peripheral blood. The chain recombines TRBV7-7 with TRBJ2-5, with a tentative D call TRBD2 (5 bases). The CDR3 region has the DNA TGTGCTAGCAGCCCTAACGCGGGTTTGGGGGAGACCCAGTACTTC. Translation: CASSPNAGLGETQYF.